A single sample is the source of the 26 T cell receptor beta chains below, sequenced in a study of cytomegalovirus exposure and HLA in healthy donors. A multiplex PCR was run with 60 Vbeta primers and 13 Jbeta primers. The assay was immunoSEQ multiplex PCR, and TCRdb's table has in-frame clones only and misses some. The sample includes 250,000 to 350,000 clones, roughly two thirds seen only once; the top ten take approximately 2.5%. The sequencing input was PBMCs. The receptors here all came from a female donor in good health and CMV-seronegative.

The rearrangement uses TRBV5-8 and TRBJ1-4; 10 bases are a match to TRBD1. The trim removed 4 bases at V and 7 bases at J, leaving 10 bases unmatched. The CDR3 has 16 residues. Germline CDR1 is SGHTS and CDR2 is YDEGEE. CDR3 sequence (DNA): TGTGCCAGCAGCCCGAGACAGGGGGCGAGGAGTGAAAAACTGTTTTTT. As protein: CASSPRQGARSEKLFF.

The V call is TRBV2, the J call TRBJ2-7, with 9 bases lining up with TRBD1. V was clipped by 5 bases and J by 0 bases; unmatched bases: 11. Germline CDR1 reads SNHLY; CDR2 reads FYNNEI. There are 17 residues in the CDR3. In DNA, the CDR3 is TGTGCCAGCAGTCGACTGGGACAGGGCCTCGCCTCCTACGAGCAGTACTTC. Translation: CASSRLGQGLASYEQYF.

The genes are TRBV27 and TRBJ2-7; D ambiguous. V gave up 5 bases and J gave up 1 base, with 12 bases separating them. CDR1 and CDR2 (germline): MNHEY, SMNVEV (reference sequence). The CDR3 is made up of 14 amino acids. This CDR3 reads CASSPQTLSYEQYF. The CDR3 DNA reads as TGTGCCAGCAGTCCCCAGACACTTTCCTACGAGCAGTACTTC.

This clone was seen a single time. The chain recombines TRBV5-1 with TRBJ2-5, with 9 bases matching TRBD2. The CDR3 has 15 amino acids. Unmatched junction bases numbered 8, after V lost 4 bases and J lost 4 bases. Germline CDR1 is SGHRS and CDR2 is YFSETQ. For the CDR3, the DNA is TGCGCCAGCAGCCCGGGACTAGCAGAATTAGAGACCCAGTACTTC. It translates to CASSPGLAELETQYF.

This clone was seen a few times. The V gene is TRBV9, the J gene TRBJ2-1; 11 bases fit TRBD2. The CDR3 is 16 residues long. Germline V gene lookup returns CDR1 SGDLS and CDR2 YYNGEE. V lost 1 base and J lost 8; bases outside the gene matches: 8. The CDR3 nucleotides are TGTGCCAGCAGCGTACCGGTAGCGGGAGGGTTGGATGAGCAGTTCTTC. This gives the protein CASSVPVAGGLDEQFF.

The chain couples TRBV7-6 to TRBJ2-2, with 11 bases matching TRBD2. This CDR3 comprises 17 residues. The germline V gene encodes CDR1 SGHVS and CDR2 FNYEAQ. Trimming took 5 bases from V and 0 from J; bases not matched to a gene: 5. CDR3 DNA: TGTGCCAGCAGCGTTACTAGCGGGAGTGCGAACACCGGGGAGCTGTTTTTT. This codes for CASSVTSGSANTGELFF. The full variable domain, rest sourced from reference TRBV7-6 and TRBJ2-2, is GAGVSQSPRYKVTKRGQDVALRCDPISGHVSLYWYRQALGQGPEFLTYFNYEAQQDKSGLPNDRFSAERPEGSISTLTIQRTEQRDSAMYRCASSVTSGSANTGELFFGEGSRLTVL.

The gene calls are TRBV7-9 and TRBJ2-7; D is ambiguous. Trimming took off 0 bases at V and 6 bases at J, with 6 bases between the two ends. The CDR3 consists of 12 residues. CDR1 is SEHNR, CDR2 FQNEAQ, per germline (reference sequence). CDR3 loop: CASSLAGFEQYF. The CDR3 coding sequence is TGTGCCAGCAGCTTAGCGGGCTTCGAGCAGTACTTC.

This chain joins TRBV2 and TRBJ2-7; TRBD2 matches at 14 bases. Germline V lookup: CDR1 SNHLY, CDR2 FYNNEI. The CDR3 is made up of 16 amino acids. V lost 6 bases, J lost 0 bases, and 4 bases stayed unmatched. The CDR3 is CASRKGTSGSSYEQYF. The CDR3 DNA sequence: TGTGCCAGCAGGAAGGGGACTAGCGGGAGCTCCTACGAGCAGTACTTC. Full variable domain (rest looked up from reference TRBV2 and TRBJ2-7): EPEVTQTPSHQVTQMGQEVILRCVPISNHLYFYWYRQILGQKVEFLVSFYNNEISEKSEIFDDQFSVERPDGSNFTLKIRSTKLEDSAMYFCASRKGTSGSSYEQYFGPGTRLTVT.

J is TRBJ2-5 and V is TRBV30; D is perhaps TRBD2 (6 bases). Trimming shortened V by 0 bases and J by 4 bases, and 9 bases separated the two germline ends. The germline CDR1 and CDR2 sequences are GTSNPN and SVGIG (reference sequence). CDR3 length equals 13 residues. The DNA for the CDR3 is TGTGCCTGGAGTGTACGTAGCGGAGAGACCCAGTACTTC. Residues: CAWSVRSGETQYF.

The CDR3 nucleotides are TGTGCCAGCAGCTTGTTACAAGCGGGAGGGCCGGGAACCGGGGAGCTGTTTTTT. Translated, it gives CASSLLQAGGPGTGELFF. The gene calls are TRBV5-6 and TRBJ2-2; 10 positions agree with TRBD2. With V trimmed by 1 base and J by 5 bases, 11 bases remained unmatched. This CDR3 contains 18 residues. Germline CDR1 and CDR2: SGHDT and YYEEEE.

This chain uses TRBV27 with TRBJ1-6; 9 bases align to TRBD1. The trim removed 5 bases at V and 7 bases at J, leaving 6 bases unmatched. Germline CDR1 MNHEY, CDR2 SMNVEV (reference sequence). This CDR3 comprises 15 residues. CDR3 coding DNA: TGTGCCAGCAGTCTAGAGGGGACAGGGAATTCACCCCTCCACTTT. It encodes CASSLEGTGNSPLHF.

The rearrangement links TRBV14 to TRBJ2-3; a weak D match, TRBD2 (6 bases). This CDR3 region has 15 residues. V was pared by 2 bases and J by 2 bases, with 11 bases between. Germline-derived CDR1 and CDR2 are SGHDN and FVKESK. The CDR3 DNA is TGTGCCAGCAGCCAATTCGGGGAGGCCACAGATACGCAGTATTTT. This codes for CASSQFGEATDTQYF. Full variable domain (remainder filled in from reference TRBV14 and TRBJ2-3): EAGVTQFPSHSVIEKGQTVTLRCDPISGHDNLYWYRRVMGKEIKFLLHFVKESKQDESGMPNNRFLAERTGGTYSTLKVQPAELEDSGVYFCASSQFGEATDTQYFGPGTRLTVL.

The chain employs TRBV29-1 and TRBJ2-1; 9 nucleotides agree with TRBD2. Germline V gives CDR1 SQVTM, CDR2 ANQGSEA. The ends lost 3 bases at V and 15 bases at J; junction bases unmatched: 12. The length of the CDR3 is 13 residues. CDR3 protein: CSVDRTASGMVFF. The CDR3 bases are TGCAGCGTTGACCGGACTGCTAGCGGGATGGTGTTCTTC.

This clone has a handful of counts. The CDR3 DNA reads TGTGCCAGCCGCCCGGGACAGGCATCTAATGAAAAACTGTTTTTT. Translating it yields CASRPGQASNEKLFF. The V call is TRBV6-4, the J call TRBJ1-4, with TRBD1 matching over 8 bases. CDR1 is MRHNA and CDR2 is SNTAGT in the germline V gene. The CDR3 runs 15 residues. V was pared by 8 bases and J by 3 bases, with 8 bases of the junction left unmatched.

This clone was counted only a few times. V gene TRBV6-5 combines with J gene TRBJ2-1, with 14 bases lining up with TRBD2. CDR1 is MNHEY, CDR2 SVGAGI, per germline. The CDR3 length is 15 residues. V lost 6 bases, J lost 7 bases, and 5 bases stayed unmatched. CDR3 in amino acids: CASSQGLAGANEQFF. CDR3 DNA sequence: TGTGCCAGCAGCCAGGGACTAGCGGGAGCGAATGAGCAGTTCTTC.

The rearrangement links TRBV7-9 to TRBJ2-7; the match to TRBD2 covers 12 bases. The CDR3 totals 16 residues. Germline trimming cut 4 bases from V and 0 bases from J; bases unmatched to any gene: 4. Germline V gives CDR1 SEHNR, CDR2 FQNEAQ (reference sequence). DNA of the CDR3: TGTGCCAGCAGCTATACGACTAGCGGGAGCTCCTACGAGCAGTACTTC. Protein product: CASSYTTSGSSYEQYF.

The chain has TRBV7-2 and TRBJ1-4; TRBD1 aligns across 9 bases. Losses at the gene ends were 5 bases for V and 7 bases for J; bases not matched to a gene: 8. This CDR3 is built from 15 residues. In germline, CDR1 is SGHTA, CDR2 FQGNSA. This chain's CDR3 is CASSQKTGGREKLFF. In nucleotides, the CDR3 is TGTGCCAGCAGCCAGAAGACAGGGGGACGTGAAAAACTGTTTTTT.

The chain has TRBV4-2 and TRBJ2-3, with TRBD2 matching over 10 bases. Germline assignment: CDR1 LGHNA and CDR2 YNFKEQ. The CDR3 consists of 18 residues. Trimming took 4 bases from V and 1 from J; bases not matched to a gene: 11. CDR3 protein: CASSPTRGGTSGTDTQYF. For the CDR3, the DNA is TGTGCCAGCAGCCCAACCCGTGGCGGGACTAGCGGCACAGATACGCAGTATTTT.

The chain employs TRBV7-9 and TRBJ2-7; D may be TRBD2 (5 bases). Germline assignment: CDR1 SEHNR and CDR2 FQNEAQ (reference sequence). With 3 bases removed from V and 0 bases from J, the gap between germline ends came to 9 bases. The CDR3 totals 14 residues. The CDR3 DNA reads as TGTGCCAGCAGCTTTAAAGGGAGCTCCTACGAGCAGTACTTC. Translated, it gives CASSFKGSSYEQYF.

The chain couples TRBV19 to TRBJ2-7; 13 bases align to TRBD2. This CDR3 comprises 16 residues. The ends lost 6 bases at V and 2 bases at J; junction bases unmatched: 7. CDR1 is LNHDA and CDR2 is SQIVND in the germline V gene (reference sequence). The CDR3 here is CASSPAGTSGTYEQYF. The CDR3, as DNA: TGTGCCAGTAGCCCGGCTGGGACTAGCGGGACCTACGAGCAGTACTTC.

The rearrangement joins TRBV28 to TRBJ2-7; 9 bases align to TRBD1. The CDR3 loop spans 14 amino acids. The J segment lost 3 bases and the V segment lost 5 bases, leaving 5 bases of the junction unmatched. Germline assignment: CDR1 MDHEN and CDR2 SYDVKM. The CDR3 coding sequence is TGTGCCAGCAGTCATGGGACAGGGAGCTACGAGCAGTACTTC. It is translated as CASSHGTGSYEQYF.

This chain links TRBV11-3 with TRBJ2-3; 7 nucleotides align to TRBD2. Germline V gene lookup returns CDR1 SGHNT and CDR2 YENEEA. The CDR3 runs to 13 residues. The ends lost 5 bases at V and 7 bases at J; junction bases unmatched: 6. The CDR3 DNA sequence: TGTGCCAGCAGCCCAAGCGGGATGAATACGCAGTATTTT. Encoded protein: CASSPSGMNTQYF.

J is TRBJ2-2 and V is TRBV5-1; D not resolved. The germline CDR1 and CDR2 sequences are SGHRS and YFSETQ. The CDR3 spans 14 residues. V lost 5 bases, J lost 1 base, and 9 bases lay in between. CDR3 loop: CASRADMNTGELFF. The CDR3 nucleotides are TGCGCCAGCAGAGCTGATATGAACACCGGGGAGCTGTTTTTT.

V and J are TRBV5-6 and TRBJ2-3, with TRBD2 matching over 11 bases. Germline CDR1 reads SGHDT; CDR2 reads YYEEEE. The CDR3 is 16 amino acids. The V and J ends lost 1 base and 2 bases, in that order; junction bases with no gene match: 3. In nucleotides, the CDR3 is TGTGCCAGCAGCTTGATGACTAGCGGGATCACAGATACGCAGTATTTT. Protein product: CASSLMTSGITDTQYF.

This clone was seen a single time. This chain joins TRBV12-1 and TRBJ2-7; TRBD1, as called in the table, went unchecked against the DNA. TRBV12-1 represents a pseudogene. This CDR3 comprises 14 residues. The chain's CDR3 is CASSFARVPYEQYF. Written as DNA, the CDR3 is TGTGCCAGCAGCTTTGCCAGGGTCCCCTACGAGCAGTACTTC.

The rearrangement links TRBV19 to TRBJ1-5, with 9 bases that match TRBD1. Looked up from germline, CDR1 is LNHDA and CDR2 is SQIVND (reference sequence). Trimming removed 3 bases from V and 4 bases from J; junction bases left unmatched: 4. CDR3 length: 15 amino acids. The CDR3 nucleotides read TGTGCCAGTAGTATTGGACAGGGGCCTAATCAGCCCCAGCATTTT. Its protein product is CASSIGQGPNQPQHF.